The rows below give T cell receptor beta chains drawn from one sample of a study of beta chain features in type 1 diabetes. Assay used: immunoSEQ multiplex PCR; TCRdb lists only in-frame clones, some missing. The sample has 330,000 or so clones, 14% seen once. Sequencing was carried out using central memory CD4+ T cells from blood. The receptors stem from a man aged 30 to 45 in good health. CDR3s include the opening cysteine and the closing phenylalanine or tryptophan. The order of the fields is J gene, clone size, D gene, V gene, CDR3 protein, CDR3 DNA. A D gene is named only where the DNA matches it firmly. Clone size is stated in some rows and not others, as once, few, many or a class when expanded.

TRBJ2-1,-,TRBD2,TRBV4-1,CASSQAPAGGTSYNEQFF,TGCGCCAGCAGCCAAGCCCCAGCGGGAGGGACATCCTACAATGAGCAGTTCTTC
TRBJ1-3,-,-,TRBV27,CASSARTSGNTIYF,TGTGCCAGCAGTGCGCGTACCTCTGGAAACACCATATATTTT
TRBJ2-1,few,TRBD2,TRBV29-1,CSVEAMGLAGPFEQFF,TGCAGCGTTGAAGCAATGGGACTAGCGGGTCCTTTCGAGCAGTTCTTC
TRBJ2-1,-,TRBD1,TRBV7-9,CASSSGSDRVDEQFF,TGTGCCAGCAGCTCCGGATCGGACAGGGTCGATGAGCAGTTCTTC
TRBJ1-1,few,-,TRBV6-5,CASDEGDNTEAFF,TGTGCCAGCGATGAGGGAGATAACACTGAAGCTTTCTTT
TRBJ2-7,-,TRBD1,TRBV5-4,CASSGTGRNEQYF,TGTGCCAGCAGTGGGACAGGCCGTAACGAGCAGTACTTC
TRBJ1-2,few,-,TRBV7-9,CASSLAQTGYTF,TGTGCCAGCAGCTTAGCGCAAACTGGCTACACCTTC
TRBJ2-1,many,TRBD1,TRBV27,CASSLGWGQSSYNEQFF,TGTGCCAGCAGTTTAGGGTGGGGACAGAGCTCCTACAATGAGCAGTTCTTC
TRBJ1-4,few,TRBD1,TRBV27,CASSFRGVGEKLFF,TGTGCCAGCAGTTTCAGGGGGGTTGGTGAAAAACTGTTTTTT
TRBJ2-1,few,-,TRBV7-2,CASKLRGGLSYNEQFF,TGTGCCAGCAAGCTTAGGGGGGGCCTTTCCTACAATGAGCAGTTCTTC
TRBJ2-2,few,-,TRBV9,CASSVAGSSATGELFF,TGTGCCAGCAGCGTAGCTGGTTCTAGCGCGACCGGGGAGCTGTTTTTT
TRBJ1-5,few,-,TRBV7-6,CASSPFDRAYSNQPQHF,TGTGCCAGCAGCCCGTTTGATCGGGCCTATAGCAATCAGCCCCAGCATTTT
TRBJ2-4,few,-,TRBV7-2,CASSLVGGPAKNIQYF,TGTGCCAGCAGCTTAGTCGGGGGACCAGCCAAAAACATTCAGTACTTC
TRBJ1-6,-,TRBD1,TRBV28,CASSLYGGTGNSPLHF,TGTGCCAGCAGTTTATATGGCGGGACAGGGAATTCACCCCTCCACTTT
TRBJ1-1,-,-,TRBV6-4,CASSYLRDTEAFF,TGTGCCAGCAGTTACCTCAGGGATACTGAAGCTTTCTTT
TRBJ2-1,few,-,TRBV5-1,CASSLMGRRRDEQFF,TGCGCCAGCAGCTTGATGGGACGCCGTCGCGATGAGCAGTTCTTC
TRBJ2-1,-,-,TRBV6-1,CASSENLAVNDYNEQFF,TGTGCCAGCAGTGAAAATTTGGCGGTAAACGACTACAATGAGCAGTTCTTC
TRBJ2-4,few,TRBD2,TRBV2,CASNELAVQYF,TGTGCCAGCAATGAACTAGCGGTCCAGTACTTC
TRBJ1-2,-,-,TRBV28,CASFPMGRTHYGYTF,TGTGCCAGTTTTCCTATGGGACGGACCCACTATGGCTACACCTTC
TRBJ1-1,few,TRBD1,TRBV18,CASSPSSPGQGTEAFF,TGTGCCAGCTCACCCTCGTCCCCGGGACAGGGTACTGAAGCTTTCTTT
TRBJ2-2,-,-,TRBV2,CASSGPSTGELFF,TGTGCCAGCAGTGGCCCCTCCACCGGGGAGCTGTTTTTT
TRBJ2-5,few,TRBD2,TRBV5-1,CASSLLKTSGGQETQYF,TGCGCCAGCAGCCTATTAAAAACTAGCGGGGGCCAAGAGACCCAGTACTTC
TRBJ1-1,few,-,TRBV6-5,CASSYKWGAPTEAFF,TGTGCCAGCAGTTACAAGTGGGGCGCTCCCACTGAAGCTTTCTTT
TRBJ1-1,few,-,TRBV7-8,CASSLSQLNTEAFF,TGTGCCAGCAGCTTAAGTCAGTTGAACACTGAAGCTTTCTTT
TRBJ1-1,few,TRBD1,TRBV27,CASSWDRDYEAFF,TGTGCCAGCAGTTGGGACAGGGACTATGAAGCTTTCTTT
TRBJ2-5,-,-,TRBV27,CASSLRASAPGWETQYF,TGTGCCAGCAGTTTACGGGCTAGCGCACCCGGTTGGGAGACCCAGTACTTC
TRBJ2-3,-,TRBD1,TRBV6-1,CASSDRSGGWTGVDTQYF,TGTGCCAGCAGTGATCGTTCGGGGGGATGGACAGGGGTAGATACGCAGTATTTT
TRBJ2-3,-,TRBD2,TRBV5-5,CASSLRGGTDTQYF,TGTGCCAGCAGCTTGCGGGGGGGCACAGATACGCAGTATTTT
TRBJ1-6,-,-,TRBV30,CAWSGEVNSPLHF,TGTGCCTGGTCAGGGGAGGTTAATTCACCCCTCCACTTT
TRBJ2-3,-,-,TRBV9,CASSGASTDTQYF,TGTGCCAGCAGCGGTGCTAGCACAGATACGCAGTATTTT
TRBJ1-5,once,-,TRBV19,CASKDSSGGQPQHF,TGTGCCAGTAAGGACTCGTCCGGAGGTCAGCCCCAGCATTTT
TRBJ2-5,few,-,TRBV7-8,CASSLAWARETQYF,TGTGCCAGCAGCTTAGCGTGGGCGCGGGAGACCCAGTACTTC
TRBJ1-1,many,-,TRBV18,CASSPNANTEAFF,TGTGCCAGCTCACCAAACGCGAACACTGAAGCTTTCTTT
TRBJ1-2,-,-,TRBV28,CASSIPMRGDGYTF,TGTGCCAGCAGCATACCCATGAGGGGGGATGGCTACACCTTC
TRBJ2-2,-,TRBD1,TRBV19,CASSMEFGPGGTGELFF,TGTGCCAGTAGTATGGAATTTGGGCCAGGGGGAACCGGGGAGCTGTTTTTT
TRBJ1-6,few,TRBD1,TRBV6-6,CASSFTGANSPLHF,TGTGCCAGCAGTTTTACAGGGGCCAATTCACCCCTCCACTTT
TRBJ1-2,many,-,TRBV19,CASSQGRYYGYTF,TGTGCCAGTAGCCAAGGACGTTACTATGGCTACACCTTC
TRBJ2-1,few,-,TRBV11-2,CASSLDPGPYNEQFF,TGTGCCAGCAGCTTAGACCCCGGGCCATACAATGAGCAGTTCTTC
TRBJ1-1,-,-,TRBV6-4,CASSETWNTEAFF,TGTGCCAGCAGTGAAACATGGAACACTGAAGCTTTCTTT
TRBJ2-3,few,TRBD1,TRBV11-3,CASSLGQYHTDTQYF,TGTGCCAGCAGCTTGGGACAGTACCACACAGATACGCAGTATTTT
TRBJ2-1,few,-,TRBV9,CASSVNGGTYNEQFF,TGTGCCAGCAGCGTCAACGGGGGCACTTACAATGAGCAGTTCTTC
TRBJ1-2,-,TRBD1,TRBV5-4,CASSFPGTGGRQGYTF,TGTGCCAGCAGCTTCCCCGGGACAGGGGGCCGTCAGGGCTACACCTTC
TRBJ2-5,-,TRBD2,TRBV19,CATTSGQETQYF,TGTGCCACCACTAGCGGCCAAGAGACCCAGTACTTC
TRBJ1-6,-,TRBD1,TRBV6-5,CASRGTGENSPLHF,TGTGCCAGCAGGGGGACAGGGGAAAACTCACCCCTCCACTTT
TRBJ1-2,-,TRBD1,TRBV11-1,CASSRGQGPYGYTF,TGTGCCAGCAGCCGTGGACAGGGACCCTATGGCTACACCTTC
TRBJ2-5,-,-,TRBV5-4,CASSLLEGAGTQYF,TGTGCCAGCAGCTTGTTGGAGGGGGCGGGGACCCAGTACTTC
TRBJ2-3,many,TRBD2,TRBV18,CASSPYSGGTDTQYF,TGTGCCAGCTCACCTTATAGCGGGGGCACAGATACGCAGTATTTT
TRBJ2-5,-,-,TRBV5-1,CASSLAGSPQETQYF,TGCGCCAGCAGCTTGGCGGGTAGCCCCCAAGAGACCCAGTACTTC
TRBJ2-1,few,TRBD1,TRBV5-1,CASAGTGIHNEQFF,TGCGCCAGTGCCGGGACAGGGATCCACAATGAGCAGTTCTTC
TRBJ1-2,-,-,TRBV7-2,CASSAVVGGGGYTF,TGTGCCAGCAGCGCAGTCGTGGGGGGCGGTGGCTACACCTTC
TRBJ2-5,-,-,TRBV9,CASSVGRQETQYF,TGTGCCAGCAGCGTAGGTCGTCAAGAGACCCAGTACTTC
TRBJ1-4,few,-,TRBV6-1,CASSKGSQGEEKLFF,TGTGCCAGCAGTAAAGGGAGTCAGGGTGAAGAAAAACTGTTTTTT
TRBJ2-5,-,-,TRBV7-6,CASSSLSVETQYF,TGTGCCAGCAGCTCCCTCTCAGTAGAGACCCAGTACTTC